These 2 T cell receptor beta chains were sequenced from one sample in a study of shared clonotypes between healthy human individuals. Sequenced by immunoSEQ multiplex PCR; TCRdb stores in-frame clones only, minus some. The table records some 2 million clones, 85% to 95% of them present only once. CD45RO-negative cells were positively selected for CCR7, leaving out terminally differentiated effector memory CD45RA+ cells. Material for sequencing was naive CD8+ T cells sorted from blood. These receptors were taken from a man aged 18 to 35 in good health.

About this clone itself: This sample includes further DNA sequences coding for the same CDR3. The V call is TRBV7-3, the J call TRBJ2-7; no reliable D call. V lost 5 bases and J lost 1, with 9 bases in between. CDR3 length equals 13 residues. Germline lookup yields CDR1 SGHTA and CDR2 FQGTGA. The CDR3 sequence: CASSPGPSYEQYF. The CDR3 coding sequence is TGTGCCAGCAGCCCCGGGCCGTCCTACGAGCAGTACTTC.

V and J are TRBV1 and TRBJ1-2. TRBV1 corresponds to a pseudogene. The CDR3 length is 13 residues. The CDR3 sequence is CTSSRGQLPGYTF. The DNA for the CDR3 is TGCACCAGCAGCCGTGGCCAGCTCCCGGGCTACACCTTC.